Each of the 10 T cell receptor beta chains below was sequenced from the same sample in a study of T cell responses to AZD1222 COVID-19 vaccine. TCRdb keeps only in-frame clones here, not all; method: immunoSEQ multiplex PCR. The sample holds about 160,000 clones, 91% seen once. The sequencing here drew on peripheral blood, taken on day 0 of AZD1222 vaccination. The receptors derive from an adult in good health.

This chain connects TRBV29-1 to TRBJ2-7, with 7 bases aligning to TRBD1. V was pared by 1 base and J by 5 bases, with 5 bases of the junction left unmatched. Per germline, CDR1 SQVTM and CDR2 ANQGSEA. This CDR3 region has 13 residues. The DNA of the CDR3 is TGCAGCGTTGAAGTGGGCCAGGGGGACGAGCAGTACTTC. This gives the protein CSVEVGQGDEQYF.

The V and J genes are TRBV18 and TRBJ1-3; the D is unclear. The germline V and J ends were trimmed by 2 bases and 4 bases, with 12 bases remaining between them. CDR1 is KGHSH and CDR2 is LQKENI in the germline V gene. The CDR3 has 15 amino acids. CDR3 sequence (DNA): TGTGCCAGCTCACCAATTAACGTCGAAGGAAACACCATATATTTT. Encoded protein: CASSPINVEGNTIYF.

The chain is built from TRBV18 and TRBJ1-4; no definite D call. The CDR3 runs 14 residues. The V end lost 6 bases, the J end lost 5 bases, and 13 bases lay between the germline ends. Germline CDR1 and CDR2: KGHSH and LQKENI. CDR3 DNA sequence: TGTGCCAGCTCTCCTCCCGACGGGAATGAAAAACTGTTTTTT. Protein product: CASSPPDGNEKLFF.

The CDR3 protein is CASSVETGLGYEQYF. CDR3 DNA: TGTGCCAGCAGTGTCGAGACAGGCCTGGGCTACGAGCAGTACTTC. The V gene is TRBV2, the J gene TRBJ2-7, with a weak D call TRBD1 (6 bases). CDR1 and CDR2 from the germline V gene are SNHLY and FYNNEI. The germline V and J ends were trimmed by 4 bases and 3 bases, with 16 bases remaining between them. The CDR3 totals 15 residues.

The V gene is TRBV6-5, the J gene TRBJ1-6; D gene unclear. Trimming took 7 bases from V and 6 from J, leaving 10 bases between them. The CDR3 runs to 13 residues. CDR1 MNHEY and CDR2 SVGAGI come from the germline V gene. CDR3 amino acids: CASKRSVNSPLHF. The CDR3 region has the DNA TGTGCCAGCAAGAGGAGCGTTAATTCACCCCTCCACTTT.

CDR3 sequence: CASSWGTGNTEAFF. CDR3 nucleotides: TGTGCCAGCAGTTGGGGGACAGGGAACACTGAAGCTTTCTTT. V and J are TRBV28 and TRBJ1-1; 8 bases match TRBD1. The CDR3 runs 14 residues. Germline CDR1 is MDHEN and CDR2 is SYDVKM. V shed 4 bases and J 1 base; nucleotides not matched to a gene: 2.

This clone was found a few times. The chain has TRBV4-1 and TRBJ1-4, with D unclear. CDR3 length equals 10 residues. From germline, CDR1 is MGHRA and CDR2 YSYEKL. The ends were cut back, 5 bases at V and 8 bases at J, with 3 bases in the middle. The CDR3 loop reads CASSGEKLFF. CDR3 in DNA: TGCGCCAGCAGCGGGGAAAAACTGTTTTTT.

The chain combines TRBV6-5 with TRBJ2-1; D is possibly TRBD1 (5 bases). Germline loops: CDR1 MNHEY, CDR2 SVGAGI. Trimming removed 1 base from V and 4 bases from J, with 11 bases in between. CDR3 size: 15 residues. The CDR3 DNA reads TGTGCCAGCAGTTACTACCAGGGCGCGTACAATGAGCAGTTCTTC. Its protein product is CASSYYQGAYNEQFF.

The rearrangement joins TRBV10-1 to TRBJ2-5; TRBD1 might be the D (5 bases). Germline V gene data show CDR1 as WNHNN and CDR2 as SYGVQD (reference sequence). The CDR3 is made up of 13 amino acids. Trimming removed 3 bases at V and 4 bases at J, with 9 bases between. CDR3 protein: CASSEPGSETQYF. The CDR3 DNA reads TGCGCCAGCAGTGAACCAGGGTCAGAGACCCAGTACTTC.

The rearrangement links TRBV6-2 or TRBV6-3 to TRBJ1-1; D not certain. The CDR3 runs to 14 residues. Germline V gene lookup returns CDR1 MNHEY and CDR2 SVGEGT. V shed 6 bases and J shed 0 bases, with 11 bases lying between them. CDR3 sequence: CASSKHRLNTEAFF. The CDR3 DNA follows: TGTGCCAGCAGCAAACACCGCCTGAACACTGAAGCTTTCTTT.